This T cell receptor beta chain originates from a study of regulatory T cells in long-lasting Graves disease (TCRdb year 2021). As for the study more broadly: Patients with newly diagnosed Graves' disease had been on antithyroid drugs for under 3 months. Persistent Graves' disease patients were compared with newly diagnosed Graves' disease patients by peripheral blood TCR sequencing and RNA sequencing. The study was registered as a clinical trial and conducted in China. TCR sequencing covered some 13 persistent and approximately 20 newly diagnosed Graves' disease patients, about 35 samples in total. Broad study findings and their caveats: Only peripheral blood was studied, because thyroid tissue, the primary lesion, was inaccessible. Persistent Graves' disease patients showed lower TCR Shannon entropy and fewer highly expanded clones than newly diagnosed patients, suggesting clonal expansion. Preferential use of TRBV28, TRBJ1-2 and TRBJ2-5 was observed in persistent disease, whereas TRBV20-1 and TRBJ2-1 were favored in newly diagnosed disease. Patients with persistent disease shared more public clonotypes (under 3,000) than newly diagnosed patients did (approximately 970). Sequencing and analysis were restricted to the TCR beta chain. The authors acknowledged the small sample size as a limitation that may reduce accuracy.

The time point label of this sample denotes: newly diagnosed GD, antithyroid drugs for less than 3 months. RNA was extracted from PBMCs in TRIzol for both TCR sequencing and RNA sequencing. The diagnosis of Graves' disease followed American Thyroid Association guidelines. Patients for the study were recruited at an endocrinology department in Xi'an, China. Each patient gave around 9.2 milliliters of peripheral blood, collected in an EDTA anticoagulant tube. Ficoll Paque Plus density gradient separation was used to isolate PBMCs, and no additional T cell sorting was done. An Agilent 2100 Bioanalyzer and agarose gel were used to check RNA quality, and a NanoDrop 2000 was used to measure RNA concentration. Library preparation employed multiplex PCR. Sequenced using an Illumina HiSeq 4000. iRepertoire HTBI primers and Arm-PCR amplification of CDR3 regions were used to construct TCR beta libraries. Before sequencing, the PCR products underwent gel purification. As for the original processing: Across samples, 60 to 70 TRBV and roughly 13 TRBJ segments were identified and used for gene usage analysis of CDR3 amino acid clonotypes. COPE and FqMerger were used to merge the filtered high-quality paired reads into contigs. Contigs were aligned with BLAST to IMGT TRBV, TRBD and TRBJ reference genes, and CDR3 was defined per IMGT. Clonotypes above 0.1% frequency were classified as highly expanded clones. Shannon entropy served as the measure of repertoire diversity, while the Gini coefficient captured V-J evenness. Public clonotypes were defined as clonotypes shared by more than one individual. TCRdb reprocessing: public reads trimmed at Q25 with fastp, clones called with MiXCR, in-frame beta chains kept. Each CDR3 protein gets just one entry, which takes the most common genes and DNA from the rows behind it. Here the V and J calls rest on TCRdb's processing, not on the authors' analysis. The sample contains over 500,000 distinct CDR3 sequences, around 17% of them found a single time. The top ten constitute about 18% of the sample.

The CDR1 and CDR2 encoded by the germline V gene (reference sequence) are MNHEY and SMNVEV. V is clipped by 7 bases and J by 4 bases, and the sequence between their germline boundaries is 16 bases long. CDR3 length: 14 amino acids, cysteine to phenylalanine. Only the CDR3 region is kept as DNA, spanning 42 bases read in frame from base 1. This clonotype was seen repeatedly, ten times or more. Its antigen target is currently unknown. Nothing much larger sits one base from this clone, and base qualities are not available. These records were also assigned to another study, of T cells in Graves' hyperthyroidism and ophthalmopathy. That second report states: Stable Graves' hyperthyroidism was defined as no progression to ophthalmopathy during 18 months of follow-up. Hyperthyroidism patients were newly diagnosed, had a disease duration of under 2 months, and were aged 18 to 65 years. The study excluded patients with uncontrolled infections, other autoimmune diseases, pregnancy or lactation. Diagnoses were established on the basis of clinical symptoms, serum thyroxine and TRAb, thyroid ultrasound, and orbital computed tomography. The TCR CDR3 was subjected to a first round of RT-PCR using the HTBI primer set and the Qiagen OneStep RT-PCR kit. Most expanded thyroid clonotypes (frequency above 0.001) were also detected in blood, a finding suggesting that blood repertoires may reflect thyroid immune responses. A 13 V-J signature model separated ophthalmopathy from stable hyperthyroidism, with about 90% sensitivity and roughly 82% specificity in cross-validation and 80%/75% in testing. During validation, the model predicted progression to ophthalmopathy a median of about 6.5 months ahead of onset, with roughly 65% sensitivity and roughly 75% specificity. A discovery cohort of roughly 96 patients, roughly 43 with Graves' ophthalmopathy and more than 55 with stable Graves' hyperthyroidism, was used to find distinguishing TCR V-J signatures. Whether ophthalmopathy could be predicted prospectively was tested in an independent validation cohort made up of roughly 20 hyperthyroidism patients plus 17 patients who later progressed to ophthalmopathy. The roughly 99 discovery patients were divided at random into training and test sets in a 7:3 ratio. In roughly six Graves' hyperthyroidism patients, the study also compared T-cell repertoires from thyroid tissue with T-cell repertoires from blood. Once sampling was done, hyperthyroidism patients were given methimazole at a starting dose of 30 mg daily, whereas ophthalmopathy patients were given high-dose intravenous methylprednisolone. The libraries were constructed in a second round of multiplex PCR and then size-selected and purified. Libraries were sequenced paired-end with 100 bp reads on an Illumina HiSeq2000. SOAPnuke was used to process the raw data, removing reads that contained adapters or uncalled bases, had a mean Phred below 15, or lacked an exact match to the constant primer or identifier. High-quality paired reads were merged using COPE v1.2.5, and each unique nucleotide sequence was defined as a clonotype. MiTCR v1.1 was used to align the clonotypes against IMGT TRBV, TRBD and TRBJ reference segments. The analysis included only V-J combinations with a frequency above 0.0001, which together covered 99% to 99.2% of the repertoires. A TCS score was defined as the ratio between F50 (clonal expansion) and ExV (chaos), using BLOSUM62-based TCRdist between CDR3 peptides within each V-J. Welch's t-statistics and random forest reduced fewer than 600 V-J features to 10 to 15, which were used in a naive Bayes classifier (R e1071). No statistical method was used to fix the sample size in advance, and group allocation was not hidden from the investigators. The paper reports TCR Vbeta CDR3 sequencing of 140 or so peripheral blood samples: around 45 ophthalmopathy, roughly 80 hyperthyroidism and approximately 17 progressor patients.

This material consisted of peripheral blood mononuclear cells (PBMCs), taken at new diagnosis, from a patient treated with antithyroid drugs. This receptor was obtained from a woman aged 25-40 years with Graves disease. Donor details come from another sample of the same person, matched by shared clones. This sequence uses TRBV27 and TRBJ1-1, with a tentative D gene TRBD1 over 6 matching bases. The DNA is as follows: TGTGCCAGCAACATACAGGGTTCAGGCACTGAAGCTTTCTTT. It translates to CASNIQGSGTEAFF.